What follows are 12 T cell receptor beta chains derived from one specimen sequenced in a study of T cell changes during pregnancy in multiple sclerosis. Sequencing was performed with immunoSEQ multiplex PCR; in TCRdb, only in-frame clones are kept and a portion is missing. This sample has about 43,000 clones, with about nine tenths found just once. Sequencing was performed on PBMCs (not recorded whether the cells were cultured). These receptors were obtained from a female donor with multiple sclerosis, enrolled in a pregnancy study.

The chain uses TRBV5-1 and TRBJ2-5, with D possibly being TRBD1 (6 bases). The CDR3 has 14 amino acids. Germline CDR1 is SGHRS and CDR2 is YFSETQ. The ends were cut back, 0 bases at V and 2 bases at J, with 8 bases in the middle. The CDR3 bases are TGCGCCAGCAGCTTGGGGACAGTACAAGAGACCCAGTACTTC. Translating gives CASSLGTVQETQYF.

This chain uses TRBV11-2 with TRBJ2-2, with a tentative D call TRBD2 (5 bases). Trimming took 1 base from V and 4 from J, leaving 10 bases between them. CDR1 is SGHAT and CDR2 is FQNNGV in the germline V gene. The CDR3 totals 15 residues. The CDR3 protein is CASSLGGSATGELFF. The CDR3 region has the DNA TGTGCCAGCAGCTTAGGTGGGAGTGCCACCGGGGAGCTGTTTTTT.

CDR3 protein: CASSRDRGVGYTF. CDR3 nucleotide sequence: TGTGCCAGCAGCCGAGACAGGGGGGTGGGCTACACCTTC. This chain uses TRBV7-2 with TRBJ1-2; TRBD1 agrees at 9 bases. The V and J ends lost 5 bases and 8 bases, in that order; junction bases with no gene match: 6. Germline values: CDR1 SGHTA, CDR2 FQGNSA. The CDR3 spans 13 residues.

V and J are TRBV7-6 and TRBJ2-3; unclear D gene. Trimming took 5 bases from V and 4 from J, leaving 19 bases between them. This CDR3 contains 16 residues. Looked up from germline, CDR1 is SGHVS and CDR2 is FNYEAQ. The CDR3 protein is CASSPAPQVSADTQYF. CDR3 nucleotide sequence: TGTGCCAGCAGCCCCGCCCCTCAGGTTTCAGCAGATACGCAGTATTTT.

This sequence joins TRBV5-5 and TRBJ2-1; 9 bases are shared with TRBD2. The germline gives CDR1 SGHKS, CDR2 YYEKEE (reference sequence). The junction had 7 bases not matched to a gene; V was cut back by 4 bases and J by 2 bases. The CDR3 runs to 16 residues. As DNA, the CDR3 is TGTGCCAGCAGCCCAGTAGCGGGAGAGCCCTACAATGAGCAGTTCTTC. Its protein product is CASSPVAGEPYNEQFF. Together with reference TRBV5-5 and TRBJ2-1, the CDR3 gives the full variable domain: DAGVTQSPTHLIKTRGQQVTLRCSPISGHKSVSWYQQVLGQGPQFIFQYYEKEERGRGNFPDRFSARQFPNYSSELNVNALLLGDSALYLCASSPVAGEPYNEQFFGPGTRLTVL.

This rearrangement joins TRBV5-1 to TRBJ1-2; 8 positions match TRBD1. Trimming took 5 bases from V and 2 from J; bases not matched to a gene: 5. Germline assignment: CDR1 SGHRS and CDR2 YFSETQ. The CDR3 is 14 amino acids. The CDR3 coding sequence is TGCGCCAGCAGTCAGGGGGCGACAAACTATGGCTACACCTTC. Protein: CASSQGATNYGYTF.

The gene calls are TRBV30 and TRBJ2-6, with a weak D call TRBD2 (6 bases). In germline, CDR1 is GTSNPN, CDR2 SVGIG (reference sequence). CDR3 length: 15 residues. The V end was cut by 1 base, the J end by 6 bases, with 13 bases between. The DNA of the CDR3 is TGTGCCTGGAGTGGGGGAGGTGTCAAGGCCAACGTCCTGACTTTC. Translated: CAWSGGGVKANVLTF.

The V call is TRBV7-2, the J call TRBJ1-2; 7 bases align to TRBD1. The CDR3 extends over 13 amino acids. Germline-derived CDR1 and CDR2 are SGHTA and FQGNSA. The V and J ends lost 3 bases and 8 bases, in that order; junction bases with no gene match: 6. As DNA, the CDR3 is TGTGCCAGCAGCTTTACAGGGGATGGAGGCTACACCTTC. Translated: CASSFTGDGGYTF.

The gene calls are TRBV6-1 and TRBJ1-4, with 8 bases lining up with TRBD1. The CDR3 is 15 amino acids. Germline values: CDR1 MNHNS, CDR2 SASEGT. The V segment lost 3 bases and the J segment 3 bases; nucleotides outside the gene matches: 3. The CDR3 here is CASSDDRGANEKLFF. CDR3 DNA: TGTGCCAGCAGTGACGACAGGGGTGCTAATGAAAAACTGTTTTTT.

This clone was counted once. The genes are TRBV28 and TRBJ1-2; the D is unclear. CDR1 is MDHEN, CDR2 SYDVKM, per germline. Trimming stripped 5 bases from V and 8 bases from J, with 12 bases between. CDR3 length: 12 residues. The DNA of the CDR3 is TGTGCCAGCAGTCCCCCACCCGGGGGCTACACCTTC. Translated, it gives CASSPPPGGYTF.

The chain employs TRBV5-5 and TRBJ2-7, with D tentatively TRBD1 (5 bases). Germline CDR1 reads SGHKS; CDR2 reads YYEKEE (reference sequence). With 4 bases removed from V and 3 bases from J, the gap between germline ends came to 20 bases. The CDR3 spans 16 residues. The CDR3 region is CASSLSTATRSYEQYF. CDR3 nucleotides: TGTGCCAGCAGCCTCTCGACAGCTACGAGGAGCTACGAGCAGTACTTC. The full variable domain, in which reference TRBV5-5 and TRBJ2-7 provide the parts outside the CDR3, is DAGVTQSPTHLIKTRGQQVTLRCSPISGHKSVSWYQQVLGQGPQFIFQYYEKEERGRGNFPDRFSARQFPNYSSELNVNALLLGDSALYLCASSLSTATRSYEQYFGPGTRLTVT.

The chain combines TRBV7-3 with TRBJ2-3, with no clear D. Per the germline V gene, CDR1 is SGHTA and CDR2 is FQGTGA. The CDR3 runs 13 residues. Trimming shortened V by 1 base and J by 5 bases, and 7 bases separated the two germline ends. Here the CDR3 DNA reads TGTGCCAGCAGCTTAAATTTTGGAGATACGCAGTATTTT. This encodes CASSLNFGDTQYF.